The clone carrying this TCR beta chain has a handful of counts. The antigen is unknown. TCRdb processed the RT-PCR reads anew with MiXCR; each CDR3 protein has one entry. This table holds fewer than 650,000 distinct CDR3 sequences, 10% to 15% found once. With V trimmed by 1 base and J by 7 bases, 2 bases remained unmatched. Germline V gene lookup returns CDR1 DFQATT and CDR2 SNEGSKA (reference sequence). The CDR3 covers 13 residues. These data are taken from a study of response to subunit inactivated influenza vaccine. Study results and caveats: Only a handful of new T cells, the authors suggested, are recruited with each seasonal influenza vaccination.

This clonotype was obtained from a middle-aged man who received an inactivated influenza vaccine. The chain links TRBV20-1 to TRBJ2-2; 8 bases are shared with TRBD2. The source was PBMCs from blood, collected 40 to 50 days after vaccination. DNA of the CDR3: TGCAGTGCTAGAGCAGCGGGAGTCGGGGAGCTGTTTTTT. Its translation is CSARAAGVGELFF.